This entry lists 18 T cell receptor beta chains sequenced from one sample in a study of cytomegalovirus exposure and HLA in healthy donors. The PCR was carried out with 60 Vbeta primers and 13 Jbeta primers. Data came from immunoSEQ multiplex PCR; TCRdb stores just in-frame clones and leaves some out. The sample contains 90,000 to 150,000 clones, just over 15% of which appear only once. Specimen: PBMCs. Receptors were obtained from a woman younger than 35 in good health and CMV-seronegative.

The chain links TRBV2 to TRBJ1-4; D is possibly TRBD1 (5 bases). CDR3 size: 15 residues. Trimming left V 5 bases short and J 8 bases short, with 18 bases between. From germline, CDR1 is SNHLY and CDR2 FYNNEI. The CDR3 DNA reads TGTGCCAGCAGTCTAAGGGGCAGAGTAGAGGAAAAACTGTTTTTT. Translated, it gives CASSLRGRVEEKLFF.

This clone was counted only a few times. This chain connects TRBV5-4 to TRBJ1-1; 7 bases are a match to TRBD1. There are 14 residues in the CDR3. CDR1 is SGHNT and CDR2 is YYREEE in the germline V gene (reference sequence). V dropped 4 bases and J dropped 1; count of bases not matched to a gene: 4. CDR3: CASSTRQGNTEAFF. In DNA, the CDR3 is TGTGCCAGCAGCACACGACAGGGGAACACTGAAGCTTTCTTT.

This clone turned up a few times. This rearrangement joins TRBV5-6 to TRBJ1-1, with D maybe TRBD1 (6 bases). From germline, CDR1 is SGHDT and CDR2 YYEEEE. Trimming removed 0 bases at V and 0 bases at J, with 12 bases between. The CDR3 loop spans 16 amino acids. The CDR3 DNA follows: TGTGCCAGCAGCTTGGAACTTACAGGGATGAACACTGAAGCTTTCTTT. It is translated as CASSLELTGMNTEAFF.

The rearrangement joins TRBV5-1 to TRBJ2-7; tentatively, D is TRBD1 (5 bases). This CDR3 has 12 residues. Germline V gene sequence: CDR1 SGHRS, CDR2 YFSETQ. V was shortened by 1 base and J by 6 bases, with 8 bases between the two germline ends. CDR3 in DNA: TGCGCCAGCAGCTTGCCAGGGTTCGAGCAGTACTTC. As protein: CASSLPGFEQYF.

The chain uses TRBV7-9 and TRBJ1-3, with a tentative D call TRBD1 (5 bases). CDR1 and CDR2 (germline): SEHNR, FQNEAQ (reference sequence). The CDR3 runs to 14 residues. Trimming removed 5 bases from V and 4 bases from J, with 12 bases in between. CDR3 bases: TGTGCCAGCAGCCCCGGGGGGGTCGGAAACACCATATATTTT. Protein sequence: CASSPGGVGNTIYF.

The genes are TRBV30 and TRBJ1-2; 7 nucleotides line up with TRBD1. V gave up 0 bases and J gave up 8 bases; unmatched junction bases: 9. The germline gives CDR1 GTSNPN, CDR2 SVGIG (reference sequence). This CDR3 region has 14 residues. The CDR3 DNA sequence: TGTGCCTGGAGTGTAGGCCAGGGGGTGAAAGGCTACACCTTC. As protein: CAWSVGQGVKGYTF.

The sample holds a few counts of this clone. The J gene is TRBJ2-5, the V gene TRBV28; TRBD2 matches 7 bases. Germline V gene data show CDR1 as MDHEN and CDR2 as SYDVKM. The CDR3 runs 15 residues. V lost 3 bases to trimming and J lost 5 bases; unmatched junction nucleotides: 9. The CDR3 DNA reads TGTGCCAGCAGTTTTCGGGGGAGGGTCGGGGAGACCCAGTACTTC. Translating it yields CASSFRGRVGETQYF.

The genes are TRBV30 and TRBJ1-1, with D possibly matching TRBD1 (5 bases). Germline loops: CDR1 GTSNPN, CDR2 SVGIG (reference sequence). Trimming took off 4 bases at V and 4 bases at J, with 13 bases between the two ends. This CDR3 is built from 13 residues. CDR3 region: CAWKRGTGTEAFF. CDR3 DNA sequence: TGTGCCTGGAAGCGGGGCACGGGCACTGAAGCTTTCTTT.

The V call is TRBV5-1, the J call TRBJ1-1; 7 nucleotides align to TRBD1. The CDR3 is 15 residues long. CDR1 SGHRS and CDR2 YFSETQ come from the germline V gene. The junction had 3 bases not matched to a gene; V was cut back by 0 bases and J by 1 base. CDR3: CASSLVGGANTEAFF. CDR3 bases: TGCGCCAGCAGCTTGGTAGGGGGCGCGAACACTGAAGCTTTCTTT. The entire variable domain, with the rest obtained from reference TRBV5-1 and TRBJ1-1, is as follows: KAGVTQTPRYLIKTRGQQVTLSCSPISGHRSVSWYQQTPGQGLQFLFEYFSETQRNKGNFPGRFSGRQFSNSRSEMNVSTLELGDSALYLCASSLVGGANTEAFFGQGTRLTVV.

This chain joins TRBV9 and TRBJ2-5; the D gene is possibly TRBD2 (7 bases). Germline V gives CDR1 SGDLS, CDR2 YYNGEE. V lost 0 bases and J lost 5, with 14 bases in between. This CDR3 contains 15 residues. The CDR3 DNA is TGTGCCAGCAGCGTAGAAGCCGGGGGGCCCGAGACCCAGTACTTC. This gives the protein CASSVEAGGPETQYF.

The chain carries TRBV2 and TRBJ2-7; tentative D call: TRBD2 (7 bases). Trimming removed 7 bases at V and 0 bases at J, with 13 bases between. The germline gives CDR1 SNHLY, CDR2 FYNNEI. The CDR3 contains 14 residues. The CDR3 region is CASIGGVSSYEQYF. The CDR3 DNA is TGTGCCAGCATAGGGGGGGTTAGCTCCTACGAGCAGTACTTC.

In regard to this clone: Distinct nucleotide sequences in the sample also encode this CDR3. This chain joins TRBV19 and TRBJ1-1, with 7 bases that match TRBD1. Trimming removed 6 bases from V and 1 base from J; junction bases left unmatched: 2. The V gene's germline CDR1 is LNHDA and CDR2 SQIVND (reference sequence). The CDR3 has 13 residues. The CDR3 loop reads CASSRQGNTEAFF. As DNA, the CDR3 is TGTGCCAGTAGCCGACAGGGGAACACTGAAGCTTTCTTT.

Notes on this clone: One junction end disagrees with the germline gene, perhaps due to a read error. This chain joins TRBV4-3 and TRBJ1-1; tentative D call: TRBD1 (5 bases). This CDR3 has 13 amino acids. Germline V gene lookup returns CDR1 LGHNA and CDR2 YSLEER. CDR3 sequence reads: CARSQDVRVPAFF. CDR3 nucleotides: TGCGCCAGAAGCCAAGATGTCAGGGTTCCTGCTTTCTTT.

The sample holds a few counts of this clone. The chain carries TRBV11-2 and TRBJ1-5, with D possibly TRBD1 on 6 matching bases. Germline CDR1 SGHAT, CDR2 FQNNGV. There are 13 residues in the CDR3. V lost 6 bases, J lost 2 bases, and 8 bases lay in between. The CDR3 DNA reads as TGTGCCAGCAGTACAGGGCGCAATCAGCCCCAGCATTTT. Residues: CASSTGRNQPQHF.

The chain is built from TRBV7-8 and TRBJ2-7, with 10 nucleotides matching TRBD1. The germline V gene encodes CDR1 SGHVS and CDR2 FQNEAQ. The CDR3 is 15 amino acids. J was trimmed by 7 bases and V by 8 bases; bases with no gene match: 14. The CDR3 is CASGSPGQGTEEQYF. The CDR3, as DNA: TGTGCCAGCGGGTCCCCGGGACAGGGGACGGAGGAGCAGTACTTC.

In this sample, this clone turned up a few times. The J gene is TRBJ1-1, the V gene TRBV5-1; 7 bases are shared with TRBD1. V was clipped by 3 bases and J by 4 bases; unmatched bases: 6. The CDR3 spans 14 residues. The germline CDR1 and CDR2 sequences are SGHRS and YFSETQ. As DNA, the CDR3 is TGCGCCAGCAGCTCCCAGGGGGGTAGCACTGAAGCTTTCTTT. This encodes CASSSQGGSTEAFF. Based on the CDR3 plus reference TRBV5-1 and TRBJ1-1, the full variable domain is KAGVTQTPRYLIKTRGQQVTLSCSPISGHRSVSWYQQTPGQGLQFLFEYFSETQRNKGNFPGRFSGRQFSNSRSEMNVSTLELGDSALYLCASSSQGGSTEAFFGQGTRLTVV.

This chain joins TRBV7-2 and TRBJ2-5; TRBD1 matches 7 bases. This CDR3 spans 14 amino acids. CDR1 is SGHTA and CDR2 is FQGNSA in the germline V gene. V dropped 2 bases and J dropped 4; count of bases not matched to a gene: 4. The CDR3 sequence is CASSLWAGGETQYF. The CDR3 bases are TGTGCCAGCAGCTTATGGGCAGGGGGAGAGACCCAGTACTTC.

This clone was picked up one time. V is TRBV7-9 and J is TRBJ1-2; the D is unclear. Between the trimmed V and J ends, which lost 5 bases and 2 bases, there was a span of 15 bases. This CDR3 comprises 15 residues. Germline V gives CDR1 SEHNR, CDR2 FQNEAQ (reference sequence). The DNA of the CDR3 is TGTGCCAGCAGCCCCGTTGAGCAGGCCAACTATGGCTACACCTTC. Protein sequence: CASSPVEQANYGYTF.